The text below deals with one TCR beta chain. Samples were taken several times over chemoradiotherapy. Produced via immunoSEQ multiplex PCR; TCRdb's table is partial and in-frame only. The sample has approximately 30,000 clones, over 85% seen once. The sample originates from a study of chemoradiotherapy in HPV16-positive cancers. Trimming pared 5 bases from V and 0 bases from J, leaving 10 bases between. The CDR3 length is 15 residues. Germline V gives CDR1 SGHTA, CDR2 FQGNSA. This chain links TRBV7-2 with TRBJ1-4; a possible D gene is TRBD1 (5 bases). This specimen was blood, taken from a patient who underwent chemoradiotherapy. This sequence originates from a human donor with HPV-associated anogenital cancer. The DNA for the CDR3 is TGTGCCAGCAGCAGGGGTCCATCAACTAATGAAAAACTGTTTTTT. It is translated as CASSRGPSTNEKLFF.